The 30 T cell receptor beta chains given below trace back to one sample, sequenced in a study of T cell responses to AZD1222 COVID-19 vaccine. The method was immunoSEQ multiplex PCR; TCRdb's version includes in-frame clones alone and lacks a portion of them. Counted here are 80,000 or so clones, 85% to 95% occurring once; the ten biggest clones make up about 5.2%. The source material was peripheral blood, sampled on day 0 of AZD1222 vaccination. These receptors all come from an adult in good health.

This clone came up once. The rearrangement joins TRBV7-2 to TRBJ2-1; TRBD1 matches at 7 bases. The CDR3 runs to 14 residues. The germline CDR1 and CDR2 sequences are SGHTA and FQGNSA. Germline trimming cut 1 base from V and 11 bases from J; bases unmatched to any gene: 8. CDR3: CASSLVRGQSQQFF. CDR3 nucleotides: TGTGCCAGCAGCTTAGTTCGGGGACAGAGCCAGCAGTTCTTC. Drawing the rest from reference TRBV7-2 and TRBJ2-1, the complete variable domain is GAGVSQSPSNKVTEKGKDVELRCDPISGHTALYWYRQSLGQGLEFLIYFQGNSAPDKSGLPSDRFSAERTGGSVSTLTIQRTQQEDSAVYLCASSLVRGQSQQFFGPGTRLTVL.

The V call is TRBV10-2, the J call TRBJ1-1; possible D gene TRBD1, 6 bases. The CDR3 extends over 11 amino acids. Germline assignment: CDR1 WSHSY and CDR2 SAAADI. The V end was cut by 7 bases, the J end by 8 bases, with 11 bases between. The CDR3 loop reads CASNYDREAFF. CDR3 bases: TGCGCCAGCAATTACGACAGGGAAGCTTTCTTT.

This chain uses TRBV3-1 (or the pseudogene TRBV3-2) with TRBJ2-3, with a weak D call TRBD2 (5 bases). Germline loops: CDR1 LGHDT, CDR2 YNNKEL (reference sequence). The CDR3 loop spans 15 amino acids. The V end was cut by 3 bases, the J end by 5 bases, with 15 bases between. The DNA for the CDR3 is TGTGCCAGCAGCCACATAGGCAGCGGCGGAGATACGCAGTATTTT. Its protein is CASSHIGSGGDTQYF.

This chain joins TRBV6-5 and TRBJ2-5; 10 positions agree with TRBD2. Germline V lookup: CDR1 MNHEY, CDR2 SVGAGI. Trimming removed 5 bases from V and 4 bases from J; junction bases left unmatched: 7. This CDR3 spans 15 amino acids. Here the CDR3 reads CASSPSGGAGETQYF. The CDR3, as DNA: TGTGCCAGCAGTCCGAGCGGGGGGGCCGGAGAGACCCAGTACTTC.

V is TRBV11-2 and J is TRBJ2-3; either TRBD1 or TRBD2 may fit D (5 bases each). Germline CDR1 reads SGHAT; CDR2 reads FQNNGV. Trimming stripped 6 bases from V and 0 bases from J, with 13 bases between. The CDR3 sequence is 15 residues long. CDR3 amino acids: CASRQTRQSTDTQYF. For the CDR3, the DNA is TGTGCCAGCAGGCAAACTAGACAGAGCACAGATACGCAGTATTTT.

Here the CDR3 reads CASIRETGELFF. The CDR3 coding sequence is TGTGCCAGCATCAGGGAGACCGGGGAGCTGTTTTTT. The chain joins TRBV6-5 to TRBJ2-2; D tentatively fits TRBD1 or TRBD2 (5 bases each). The CDR3 runs 12 residues. Per the germline V gene, CDR1 is MNHEY and CDR2 is SVGAGI. Trimming removed 7 bases from V and 5 bases from J, with 8 bases in between.

V gene TRBV2 combines with J gene TRBJ1-2; the D is unclear. The V gene lost 6 bases and the J gene lost 2 bases, with 7 bases spanning the gap. CDR1 and CDR2 from the germline V gene are SNHLY and FYNNEI. CDR3 length: 12 residues. CDR3 sequence reads: CASRIQNYGYTF. The CDR3 DNA sequence: TGTGCCAGCAGGATTCAGAACTATGGCTACACCTTC.

This chain links TRBV30 with TRBJ2-7, with D uncertain. Trimming removed 7 bases from V and 1 base from J, with 11 bases in between. Germline CDR1 reads GTSNPN; CDR2 reads SVGIG (reference sequence). The CDR3 is 12 residues long. This CDR3 reads CAFRTVSYEQYF. The CDR3 nucleotides read TGTGCCTTCCGGACGGTATCCTACGAGCAGTACTTC.

The V gene is TRBV28, the J gene TRBJ1-2, with D unclear. Trimming took 5 bases from V and 4 from J, leaving 8 bases between them. The CDR3 consists of 12 residues. Germline V gene data show CDR1 as MDHEN and CDR2 as SYDVKM. CDR3 sequence: CASSQASYGYTF. For the CDR3, the DNA is TGTGCCAGCAGTCAGGCATCCTATGGCTACACCTTC.

This chain links TRBV27 with TRBJ2-3, with 11 bases lining up with TRBD2. The CDR3 contains 20 residues. Trimming cost V 5 bases and J 1 base; bases outside gene matches: 17. Per germline, CDR1 MNHEY and CDR2 SMNVEV (reference sequence). The CDR3 loop reads CASSIPSGGSSNRRTDTQYF. CDR3 sequence (DNA): TGTGCCAGCAGTATACCTAGCGGGGGGAGCTCAAACAGGCGCACAGATACGCAGTATTTT.

The count of this clone is one. V gene TRBV4-3 combines with J gene TRBJ2-3, with TRBD1 identical over 8 bases. Germline loops: CDR1 LGHNA, CDR2 YSLEER. The V gene end was trimmed by 3 bases and the J gene end by 1 base; junction bases not matched to a gene: 9. There are 17 residues in the CDR3. Written as DNA, the CDR3 is TGCGCCAGCAGCCACGGGCTTGGACAGGGTCGCACAGATACGCAGTATTTT. It yields the protein CASSHGLGQGRTDTQYF.

The chain combines TRBV11-2 with TRBJ1-1; D possibly corresponds to TRBD1 (5 bases). Per the germline V gene, CDR1 is SGHAT and CDR2 is FQNNGV. V lost 0 bases, J lost 10 bases, and 15 bases lay in between. The CDR3 has 14 residues. The CDR3 protein is CASSLDPGAGRAFF. The CDR3 DNA follows: TGTGCCAGCAGCTTAGACCCTGGGGCAGGGAGAGCTTTCTTT.

This sequence joins TRBV5-4 and TRBJ2-1; TRBD1 agrees at 11 bases. Germline loops: CDR1 SGHNT, CDR2 YYREEE (reference sequence). The CDR3 loop spans 15 amino acids. Trimming removed 2 bases from V and 9 bases from J; junction bases left unmatched: 7. The CDR3: CASSLGQGAHSEQFF. CDR3 nucleotides: TGTGCCAGCAGCTTAGGACAGGGGGCTCACAGTGAGCAGTTCTTC.

V gene TRBV5-6 combines with J gene TRBJ2-7; 8 bases line up with TRBD1. Germline V gene data show CDR1 as SGHDT and CDR2 as YYEEEE. J gave up 2 bases and V 0 bases, and 7 bases lay outside the gene matches. The CDR3 runs to 16 residues. Here the CDR3 reads CASSLARTGTTYEQYF. The CDR3 bases are TGTGCCAGCAGCTTGGCAAGGACAGGGACGACCTACGAGCAGTACTTC.

The chain couples TRBV28 to TRBJ1-4; weak D call: TRBD1 (5 bases). V lost 6 bases and J 0 bases, leaving 14 bases between the germline ends. Germline CDR1 MDHEN, CDR2 SYDVKM. CDR3 length: 16 amino acids. The CDR3 coding sequence is TGTGCCAGCAGCCAGACAGTAGGCTCAACTAATGAAAAACTGTTTTTT. It codes for CASSQTVGSTNEKLFF.

The J gene is TRBJ1-3, the V gene TRBV6-1; the match to TRBD1 covers 9 bases. The V gene end was trimmed by 2 bases and the J gene end by 0 bases; junction bases not matched to a gene: 8. Per germline, CDR1 MNHNS and CDR2 SASEGT. The CDR3 is made up of 18 amino acids. The CDR3 DNA is TGTGCCAGCAGTGAATGGGGACAGGGTCATTTCTCTGGAAACACCATATATTTT. Translated, it gives CASSEWGQGHFSGNTIYF.

This clone was seen just once. This sequence joins TRBV28 and TRBJ1-2, with no clear D. Germline CDR1 and CDR2: MDHEN and SYDVKM. This CDR3 is built from 13 residues. V was shortened by 3 bases and J by 4 bases, with 9 bases between the two germline ends. CDR3 amino acids: CASSLDGVYGYTF. CDR3 DNA sequence: TGTGCCAGCAGTTTGGACGGCGTCTATGGCTACACCTTC.

This chain connects TRBV7-2 to TRBJ2-3, with TRBD1 as a possible D gene (5 bases). This CDR3 spans 15 amino acids. Germline CDR1 is SGHTA and CDR2 is FQGNSA. Trimming left V 3 bases short and J 5 bases short, with 15 bases between. CDR3 bases: TGTGCCAGCAGCTTGGTCCGGGCCCAGGGAGATACGCAGTATTTT. It yields the protein CASSLVRAQGDTQYF.

CDR3 bases: TGCAGCGTTGGTTTGGCACAGTTATACACTGAAGCTTTCTTT. Encoded protein: CSVGLAQLYTEAFF. The chain carries TRBV29-1 and TRBJ1-1; the D is unclear. Germline V CDR1 and CDR2: SQVTM, ANQGSEA. The CDR3 spans 14 residues. V was pared by 4 bases and J by 3 bases, with 15 bases between.

J is TRBJ1-1 and V is TRBV30; the D gene is possibly TRBD1 (6 bases). The germline V gene has CDR1 GTSNPN and CDR2 SVGIG (reference sequence). CDR3 length: 12 amino acids. The V gene lost 5 bases and the J gene lost 1 base, with 8 bases spanning the gap. The CDR3 nucleotides are TGTGCCTGGCTACAGGGGAACACTGAAGCTTTCTTT. Protein product: CAWLQGNTEAFF.

This clone was counted once. The J gene is TRBJ2-5, the V gene TRBV29-1; TRBD1 agrees at 7 bases. The germline V gene encodes CDR1 SQVTM and CDR2 ANQGSEA. The CDR3 extends over 15 amino acids. V trimming: 6 bases; J trimming: 4 bases; junction bases outside the gene matches: 14. The CDR3 loop reads CSVKAGRGSGETQYF. DNA for the CDR3: TGCAGCGTGAAGGCAGGCAGGGGGAGTGGAGAGACCCAGTACTTC. The full variable domain, its missing parts supplied by reference TRBV29-1 and TRBJ2-5, is SAVISQKPSRDICQRGTSLTIQCQVDSQVTMMFWYRQQPGQSLTLIATANQGSEATYESGFVIDKFPISRPNLTFSTLTVSNMSPEDSSIYLCSVKAGRGSGETQYFGPGTRLLVL.

V and J are TRBV4-2 and TRBJ2-2; unclear D gene. This CDR3 has 15 amino acids. CDR1 and CDR2 from the germline V gene are LGHNA and YNFKEQ. V lost 4 bases, J lost 0 bases, and 9 bases lay in between. The CDR3 DNA follows: TGTGCCAGCAGCCCCTATGGTCCGAACACCGGGGAGCTGTTTTTT. It yields the protein CASSPYGPNTGELFF.

The V gene is TRBV10-3, the J gene TRBJ2-3, with 7 bases aligning to TRBD1. J was trimmed by 0 bases and V by 9 bases; bases with no gene match: 6. The germline V gene encodes CDR1 ENHRY and CDR2 SYGVKD. The CDR3 has 14 residues. As DNA, the CDR3 is TGTGCCATTCGACAGGGAGATAGCACAGATACGCAGTATTTT. Its protein is CAIRQGDSTDTQYF.

The rearrangement joins TRBV9 to TRBJ1-3; D gene uncertain. This CDR3 is built from 12 residues. V was trimmed by 5 bases and J by 4 bases, leaving 7 bases between them. Germline V CDR1 and CDR2: SGDLS, YYNGEE. The CDR3 nucleotides read TGTGCCAGCAGGGATGGAGGAAACACCATATATTTT. It is translated as CASRDGGNTIYF.

The chain joins TRBV16 to TRBJ1-1; D is uncertain. The CDR3 is 15 amino acids. Germline V lookup: CDR1 KGHSY, CDR2 FQNENV. V gave up 0 bases and J gave up 0 bases, with 8 bases separating them. CDR3 loop: CASSQSGLMNTEAFF. CDR3 nucleotides: TGTGCCAGCAGCCAATCCGGTTTAATGAACACTGAAGCTTTCTTT.

V usage is TRBV7-2 and J usage is TRBJ2-7, with TRBD1 as a possible D gene (5 bases). V gave up 5 bases and J gave up 3 bases, with 17 bases separating them. Per germline, CDR1 SGHTA and CDR2 FQGNSA. CDR3 length equals 15 residues. In nucleotides, the CDR3 is TGTGCCAGCAGCCCGCAGGGAAGCACGGTCTACGAGCAGTACTTC. Translated, it gives CASSPQGSTVYEQYF.

The chain uses TRBV7-9 and TRBJ2-7, with no clear D. This CDR3 has 15 amino acids. The ends were cut back, 4 bases at V and 3 bases at J, with 16 bases in the middle. The germline V gene has CDR1 SEHNR and CDR2 FQNEAQ (reference sequence). Here the CDR3 reads CASSSSSDGIYEQYF. In nucleotides, the CDR3 is TGTGCCAGCAGCTCCTCCTCCGACGGTATCTACGAGCAGTACTTC.

The rearrangement links TRBV7-6 to TRBJ2-7; D is undetermined. The germline V gene has CDR1 SGHVS and CDR2 FNYEAQ. The length of the CDR3 is 16 residues. Trimming left V 0 bases short and J 4 bases short, with 16 bases between. CDR3 protein: CASSLATAPNPYEQYF. The CDR3 nucleotides are TGTGCCAGCAGCTTAGCGACGGCTCCAAACCCATACGAGCAGTACTTC.

The chain joins TRBV5-5 to TRBJ1-1; no clear D. CDR1 is SGHKS, CDR2 YYEKEE, per germline (reference sequence). This CDR3 spans 14 amino acids. Trimming removed 4 bases at V and 1 base at J, with 11 bases between. CDR3 coding DNA: TGTGCCAGCAGCCTTAGGACGGGGAACACTGAAGCTTTCTTT. Residues: CASSLRTGNTEAFF.

The V and J genes are TRBV18 and TRBJ2-7; 9 bases line up with TRBD1. The CDR3 runs to 15 residues. V lost 3 bases to trimming and J lost 3 bases; unmatched junction nucleotides: 6. CDR1 is KGHSH and CDR2 is LQKENI in the germline V gene. CDR3 DNA sequence: TGTGCCAGCTCACCGCCCCCGGGACAGGGCTACGAGCAGTACTTC. It yields the protein CASSPPPGQGYEQYF.